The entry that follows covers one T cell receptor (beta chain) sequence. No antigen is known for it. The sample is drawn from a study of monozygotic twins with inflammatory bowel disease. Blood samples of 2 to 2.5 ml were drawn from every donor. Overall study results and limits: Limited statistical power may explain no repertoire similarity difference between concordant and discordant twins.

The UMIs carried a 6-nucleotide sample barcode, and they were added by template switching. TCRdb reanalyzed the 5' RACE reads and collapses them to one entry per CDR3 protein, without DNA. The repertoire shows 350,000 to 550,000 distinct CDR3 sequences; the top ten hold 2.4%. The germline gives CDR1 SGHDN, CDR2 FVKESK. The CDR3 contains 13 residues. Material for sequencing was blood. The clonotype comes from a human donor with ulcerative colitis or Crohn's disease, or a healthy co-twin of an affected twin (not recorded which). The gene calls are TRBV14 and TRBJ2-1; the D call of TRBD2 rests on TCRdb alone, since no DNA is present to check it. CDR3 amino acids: CASSPSRFDEQFF.